This TCR beta chain comes out of a study of T cells expressing NK-cell markers. In the study overall: All TCR beta repertoires analysed originated from sorted CD3+CD56+NKG2C+, CD3+CD56+NKG2C- and CD3+CD56-NKG2C+ T cells. HCMV seropositivity marked seven of the eight sequenced donors; one was seronegative.

TCRdb reprocessed the 5' RACE reads and reports one entry per CDR3 protein, with no DNA. This sample contains about 7,200 distinct CDR3 sequences. Comment on this clonotype: As yet, its antigen is unknown.

Study observations and caveats: In five or six donors, dominant CD3+CD56+NKG2C+ clonotypes ranked among the top 10 CD8+ clonotypes. Once again these clonotypes came out on top in the CD3+CD56-NKG2C+ fraction of several donors.

Sequencing used blood T cells: a sorted CD56 or NKG2C T cell subset, CD4+ or CD8+ T cells, or bulk PBMC T cells (not recorded which). The sequence was obtained from a man aged 18-69 years in good health.

Here the CDR3 reads CASSELAGGPGELFF. This rearrangement joins TRBV6-1 to TRBJ2-2; the TCRdb call, TRBD2, lacks DNA for checking. Germline CDR1 and CDR2: MNHNS and SASEGT. The CDR3 has 15 residues.